A selection of T cell receptor beta chains follows, all from one sample in a study of blood T cells in healthy people across ages. TCRdb passed the 5' RACE reads through MiXCR, listing each CDR3 protein once. The table shows approximately 350,000 distinct CDR3 sequences, with over 45% occurring only once. Sequenced material: blood. These receptors all come from a man between 60 and 70 years old in good health. Each CDR3 is given with its conserved first and last residue. D genes are given only for firm matches. Where a row states a size, it is once, few, many or the class of an expanded clone; other rows omit it.

cdr3_aa cdr3_nt d_call v_call clone_size j_call cdr3_length
CSVDRVNTEAFF TGCAGCGTTGACAGGGTGAACACTGAAGCTTTCTTT . TRBV29-1 many TRBJ1-1 12
CASSLAGASTEAFF TGTGCCAGCAGCTTGGCGGGGGCTTCCACTGAAGCTTTCTTT . TRBV5-6 . TRBJ1-1 14
CASSRAGTGGPDTQYF TGCGCCAGCAGCCGAGCCGGGACAGGGGGCCCAGATACGCAGTATTTT TRBD1 TRBV4-3 . TRBJ2-3 16
CASSRGQTRDTQYF TGTGCCAGCAGCCGGGGACAGACCAGAGATACGCAGTATTTT TRBD1 TRBV7-2 . TRBJ2-3 14
CASSLAHRGLNKQFF TGTGCCAGCAGCTTAGCGCACAGGGGGCTTAATAAGCAGTTCTTC TRBD1 TRBV7-2 . TRBJ2-1 15
CASREPGTTYGYTF TGTGCCAGCAGGGAACCTGGAACTACCTATGGCTACACCTTC . TRBV7-9 few TRBJ1-2 14
CASSPSLSGNNEQFF TGTGCCAGCAGCCCCTCGCTTAGCGGGAATAATGAGCAGTTCTTC TRBD2 TRBV7-2 few TRBJ2-1 15
CAGSSGLAGVHEQYF TGTGCCGGCAGCTCGGGACTAGCGGGAGTACACGAGCAGTACTTC TRBD2 TRBV7-2 . TRBJ2-7 15
CASTTGEVTQYF TGTGCCAGCACCACGGGGGAGGTGACCCAGTACTTC . TRBV28 . TRBJ2-5 12
CASSPIPRTGLYEQYF TGTGCCAGCAGCCCCATCCCGAGGACAGGGTTGTACGAGCAGTACTTC TRBD1 TRBV28 few TRBJ2-7 16
CASSVATDHYGYTF TGTGCCAGCAGCGTAGCCACGGATCACTATGGCTACACCTTC . TRBV9 . TRBJ1-2 14
CSAIQGAVEKLFF TGCAGTGCCATACAGGGGGCGGTTGAAAAACTGTTTTTT TRBD1 TRBV20-1 . TRBJ1-4 13
CACSPTQGSSYEQYF TGTGCCTGCAGTCCAACGCAAGGGAGCTCCTACGAGCAGTACTTC . TRBV28 few TRBJ2-7 15
CASSYFPGTSSYNEQYF TGTGCCAGCAGTTATTTTCCAGGGACTAGCTCCTACAATGAGCAGTACTTC TRBD2 TRBV6-5 once TRBJ2-7 17
CASHDRDNSYNEQFF TGTGCCAGCCACGATAGGGACAACTCCTACAATGAGCAGTTCTTC . TRBV12-3/TRBV12-4 . TRBJ2-1 15
CASSHSLEQYF TGTGCCAGCAGTCACTCCCTCGAGCAGTACTTC . TRBV6-2/TRBV6-3 few TRBJ2-7 11
CASRAGDRYYGYTF TGCGCCAGCAGGGCAGGGGATCGCTATTATGGCTACACCTTC . TRBV2 . TRBJ1-2 14
CSVGYAYNEQFF TGCAGCGTTGGGTACGCCTACAATGAGCAGTTCTTC . TRBV29-1 . TRBJ2-1 12
CASSQGMDSLQYF TGTGCCAGCAGCCAAGGAATGGACAGTTTGCAGTACTTC . TRBV14 many TRBJ2-7 13
CSAPGQGLNIQYF TGCAGTGCCCCGGGACAGGGATTAAACATTCAGTACTTC TRBD1 TRBV20-1 . TRBJ2-4 13
CASRAGGPTDTQYF TGTGCCAGCAGGGCGGGAGGGCCCACAGATACGCAGTATTTT TRBD2 TRBV6-1 . TRBJ2-3 14
CASSREGRTQTEAFF TGCGCCAGCAGCCGAGAAGGACGGACCCAGACTGAAGCTTTCTTT . TRBV5-1 . TRBJ1-1 15